The rows below give T cell receptor beta chains drawn from one sample of a study of T cells in tuberculosis. Repertoires were generated with immunoSEQ multiplex PCR, while TCRdb's copy carries only in-frame clones and drops some. The sample lists 80,000 to 90,000 clones; approximately 91% were seen once. The sample comprised CD1b-GMM tetramer-negative cells sorted from PBMCs. These receptors were obtained from an adult woman with latent tuberculosis. CDR3s include the opening cysteine and the closing phenylalanine or tryptophan. The D gene is left open where the match is weak. Only part of the rows carry a size: once, few, many, or a class if the clone is expanded.

j_call | clone_size | d_call | v_call | cdr3_length | cdr3_nt | cdr3_aa
TRBJ2-2 | NA | NA | TRBV5-6 | 16 | TGTGCCAGCAGCTTGGCCAGGGAGGTGGACACCGGGGAGCTGTTTTTT | CASSLAREVDTGELFF
TRBJ1-1 | NA | NA | TRBV21-1 | 16 | TGTGCCAGCAGCAAAGAAAGACCAGGGCGAGGCACTGAAGCTTTCTTT | CASSKERPGRGTEAFF
TRBJ2-5 | NA | NA | TRBV5-8 | 14 | TGTGCCAGCAGCTTACGCGGGGATTTAGAGACCCAGTACTTC | CASSLRGDLETQYF
TRBJ1-2 | NA | NA | TRBV5-1 | 13 | TGCGCCAGCAGCTTGGATGGGGGCTCTGGCTACACCTTC | CASSLDGGSGYTF
TRBJ2-1 | few | TRBD2 | TRBV5-1 | 15 | TGCGCCAGCAGCTTGGAGGGACTAGATCTTGATGAGCAGTTCTTC | CASSLEGLDLDEQFF
TRBJ2-2 | NA | TRBD2 | TRBV5-1 | 18 | TGCGCCAGCCTCCCCGACCGGCCGGGACTAGCCAACACCGGGGAGCTGTTTTTT | CASLPDRPGLANTGELFF
TRBJ2-2 | once | NA | TRBV11-2 | 15 | TGTGCCAGCAGCTCCGGACAGATGAACACCGGGGAGCTGTTTTTT | CASSSGQMNTGELFF
TRBJ2-7 | NA | NA | TRBV2 | 13 | TGTGCCAGCAGTGAGGGCACTAGTTACGAGCAGTACTTC | CASSEGTSYEQYF
TRBJ2-2 | NA | TRBD2 | TRBV9 | 18 | TGTGCCAGCAGCGTTTCGACCCTAGCGGGGGGCGGGACCGGGGAGCTGTTTTTT | CASSVSTLAGGGTGELFF
TRBJ1-2 | NA | TRBD1 | TRBV4-2 | 14 | TGTGCCAGCAGCCCATGGACAGGGAACTATGGCTACACCTTC | CASSPWTGNYGYTF
TRBJ2-3 | NA | TRBD2 | TRBV2 | 16 | TGTGCCAGCAGTGAAGCGCGGGGGGGTCGCACAGATACGCAGTATTTT | CASSEARGGRTDTQYF
TRBJ1-1 | NA | TRBD1 | TRBV6-1 | 14 | TGTGCCAGCAGGACGACAGGGGAGAACACTGAAGCTTTCTTT | CASRTTGENTEAFF
TRBJ1-6 | NA | NA | TRBV6-4 | 14 | TGTGCCAGCAGTACCGGGACAATATTGTCACCCCTCCACTTT | CASSTGTILSPLHF
TRBJ1-2 | NA | NA | TRBV19 | 13 | TGTGCCAGTAGTGGAAGTAATGCGGGTGGCTACACCTTC | CASSGSNAGGYTF
TRBJ2-2 | NA | TRBD2 | TRBV29-1 | 14 | TGCAGCGTTGAAGGACTAGCGGTCACCGGGGAGCTGTTTTTT | CSVEGLAVTGELFF
TRBJ1-1 | few | NA | TRBV6-4 | 16 | TGTGCCAGCAGTGACTCTTTTAGACTAGTGAACACTGAAGCTTTCTTT | CASSDSFRLVNTEAFF
TRBJ1-2 | NA | NA | TRBV6-4 | 12 | TGTGCCAGCCCGGACTCCGGGGATGGCTACACCTTC | CASPDSGDGYTF
TRBJ2-7 | NA | NA | TRBV7-2 | 11 | TGTGCCAGCACAAACTCCTACGAGCAGTACTTC | CASTNSYEQYF
TRBJ1-5 | NA | NA | TRBV12-5 | 13 | TGTGCTAGTGGTTTGGAACCGGATCAGCCCCAGCATTTT | CASGLEPDQPQHF
TRBJ1-1 | NA | TRBD1 | TRBV2 | 14 | TGTGCCAGCAAAGGCGACAGGGTGGTTGCTGAAGCTTTCTTT | CASKGDRVVAEAFF
TRBJ2-7 | NA | NA | TRBV27 | 15 | TGTGCCAGCAGGGAAGAAGGGACCGCTAGCGAGGAGCAGTACTTC | CASREEGTASEEQYF
TRBJ1-2 | NA | NA | TRBV7-9 | 15 | TGTGCCAGCAGCTTCGATAGACACTTGAACTATGGCTACACCTTC | CASSFDRHLNYGYTF
TRBJ2-7 | NA | NA | TRBV15 | 15 | TGTGCCACCAGCAGAGATGAGGCCGGAGGGCGCGAGCAGTACTTC | CATSRDEAGGREQYF
TRBJ1-1 | NA | TRBD1 | TRBV30 | 14 | TGTGCCTGGAGGGTAGGACAGGGGAACACTGAAGCTTTCTTT | CAWRVGQGNTEAFF
TRBJ2-1 | NA | NA | TRBV15 | 15 | TGTGCCACCAGCAGAGGGGCCCTAGGGAGGTTAGAGCAGTTCTTC | CATSRGALGRLEQFF
TRBJ1-1 | NA | TRBD1 | TRBV7-3 | 15 | TGTGCCAGCAGCTTAACCGGGACAGGGAACACTGAAGCTTTCTTT | CASSLTGTGNTEAFF
TRBJ1-3 | NA | NA | TRBV6-5 | 15 | TGTGCCAGCAGGACGGGGGGTACGCTAGGAAACACCATATATTTT | CASRTGGTLGNTIYF
TRBJ2-7 | NA | TRBD1 | TRBV10-3 | 13 | TGTGCCACGCTGACGGACAGGTCCTACGAGCAGTACTTC | CATLTDRSYEQYF
TRBJ2-2 | NA | NA | TRBV10-3 | 14 | TGTACTACGAGGCTTAACCCGAACACCGGGGAGCTGTTTTTT | CTTRLNPNTGELFF
TRBJ2-7 | NA | TRBD1 | TRBV2 | 14 | TGTGCCAGCGCTCAGGGGGCTATCGTCCACGAGCAGTACTTC | CASAQGAIVHEQYF
TRBJ2-5 | NA | NA | TRBV6-1 | 15 | TGTGCCAGCAGTGAAGAGCCCACGGGATTAGAGACCCAGTACTTC | CASSEEPTGLETQYF
TRBJ2-1 | NA | TRBD2 | TRBV7-8 | 16 | TGTGCCAGCAGCACACCGACTAGCGGGGAAAGCAATGAGCAGTTCTTC | CASSTPTSGESNEQFF
TRBJ2-3 | NA | TRBD2 | TRBV9 | 15 | TGTGCCAGCAGCGTCTCGGGGGGGAGCACAGATACGCAGTATTTT | CASSVSGGSTDTQYF
TRBJ2-1 | NA | TRBD1 | TRBV14 | 17 | TGTGCCAGCAGCCAAGTGACAGGGGGCTATTCCTACAATGAGCAGTTCTTC | CASSQVTGGYSYNEQFF
TRBJ2-2 | NA | NA | TRBV7-9 | 12 | TGTGCCAGCGGGACTTACACCGGGGAGCTGTTTTTT | CASGTYTGELFF
TRBJ2-7 | NA | NA | TRBV30 | 12 | TGTGCCTGGAGTGGAGGGAGCTACGAGCAGTACTTC | CAWSGGSYEQYF
TRBJ1-6 | NA | NA | TRBV6-6 | 13 | TGTGCCAGCAGGCGACAGGCTAATTCACCCCTCCACTTT | CASRRQANSPLHF
TRBJ2-1 | NA | TRBD2 | TRBV10-2 | 13 | TGCGCCAGCAGGAGCGGGGGGATGGATGAGCAGTTCTTC | CASRSGGMDEQFF
TRBJ2-5 | NA | TRBD2 | TRBV7-6 | 16 | TGTGCCAGCAGCTTTGCTAGCGGGCAAGGGGGAGAGACCCAGTACTTC | CASSFASGQGGETQYF
TRBJ1-2 | NA | TRBD1 | TRBV27 | 18 | TGTGCCAGCAGTTTAAGTGGACAGGGGGCGGTAAATGTTCATGGCTACACCTTC | CASSLSGQGAVNVHGYTF
TRBJ2-5 | NA | TRBD1 | TRBV11-2 | 15 | TGTGCCAGCAGCTTGGGACAGGGGTGGTGGGAGACCCAGTACTTC | CASSLGQGWWETQYF
TRBJ2-1 | NA | TRBD2 | TRBV4-2 | 15 | TGTGCCAGCAGCCAAGATAGGTTGCGGGAGAATGAGCAGTTCTTC | CASSQDRLRENEQFF
TRBJ1-5 | NA | NA | TRBV2 | 14 | TGTGCCAGCAGCGCTACAGGGAGCAATCAGCCCCAGCATTTT | CASSATGSNQPQHF
TRBJ1-5 | NA | NA | TRBV28 | 14 | TGTGCCAGCAGTTGGTTGGGAAGGGGAAAGCCCCAGCATTTT | CASSWLGRGKPQHF
TRBJ1-4 | NA | NA | TRBV19 | 14 | TGTGCCAGTAGAGCCGGGACACCCTATGAAAAACTGTTTTTT | CASRAGTPYEKLFF
TRBJ1-4 | NA | NA | TRBV29-1 | 15 | TGCAGCGTTGAAGATCTGGCCAGGGGTGGCGAAAAACTGTTTTTT | CSVEDLARGGEKLFF
TRBJ2-5 | NA | TRBD1 | TRBV30 | 15 | TGTGCCTGGAGTCTGGCTGACAGGGCCGGTGAGACCCAGTACTTC | CAWSLADRAGETQYF
TRBJ2-3 | NA | NA | TRBV6-4 | 15 | TGTGCCAGCAGTGACCGGGGGGCCTCGCCGGATACGCAGTATTTT | CASSDRGASPDTQYF
TRBJ2-2 | NA | NA | TRBV7-3 | 13 | TGTGCCAGCAGCACTTTTAACACCGGGGAGCTGTTTTTT | CASSTFNTGELFF
TRBJ2-2 | NA | TRBD2 | TRBV11-2 | 16 | TGTGCCAGCAGCTTAGGTGGGACTAGAAGGGGCGGGGAGCTGTTTTTT | CASSLGGTRRGGELFF
TRBJ1-1 | NA | NA | TRBV25-1 | 14 | TGTGCCAGCAGTCAGACAGGCATTAACACTGAAGCTTTCTTT | CASSQTGINTEAFF
TRBJ1-3 | NA | NA | TRBV6-5 | 16 | TGTGCCAGCAGTTCGGACAGCTCCCTCTCTGGAAACACCATATATTTT | CASSSDSSLSGNTIYF
TRBJ1-4 | NA | NA | TRBV5-6 | 15 | TGTGCCAGCAGCACCCCTGGGCCTATTAATGAAAAACTGTTTTTT | CASSTPGPINEKLFF
TRBJ2-5 | NA | TRBD1 | TRBV5-1 | 16 | TGCGCCAGCAGCCACACCGGACAGGTTGAGCAAGAGACCCAGTACTTC | CASSHTGQVEQETQYF